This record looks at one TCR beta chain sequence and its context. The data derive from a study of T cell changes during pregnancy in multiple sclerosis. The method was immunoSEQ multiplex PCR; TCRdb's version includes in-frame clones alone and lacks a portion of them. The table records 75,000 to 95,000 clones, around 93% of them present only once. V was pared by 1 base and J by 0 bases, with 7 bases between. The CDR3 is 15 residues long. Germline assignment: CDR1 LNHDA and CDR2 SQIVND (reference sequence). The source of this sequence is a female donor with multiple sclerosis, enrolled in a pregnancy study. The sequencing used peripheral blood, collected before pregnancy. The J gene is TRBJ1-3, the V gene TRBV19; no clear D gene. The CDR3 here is CASSIGATSGNTIYF. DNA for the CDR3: TGTGCCAGTAGTATAGGGGCCACCTCTGGAAACACCATATATTTT.